The clone carrying this TCR beta chain was counted between two and nine times. The second PCR ran about 6 to 12 cycles with a sample-barcoded 5' primer and J-beta primers. CDR3-containing paired-end reads numbering at least 2.5 million came from each sample. One entry per CDR3 protein, called by TCRdb with MiXCR from the 5' RACE reads. The sample lists approximately 1,000,000 distinct CDR3 sequences; roughly 45% were seen once. The CDR3 runs 16 residues. V trimming: 6 bases; J trimming: 3 bases; junction bases outside the gene matches: 7. The entry originates in a study of blood T cells in healthy people across ages. Healthy Caucasian individuals from Russia aged roughly 6 to 90 served as donors.

The source is an older woman in good health. Sequencing used blood. The chain links TRBV12-3 or TRBV12-4 to TRBJ2-6, with 8 bases fitting TRBD1. CDR3 sequence reads: CASRNDRGHGANVLTF. The CDR3 DNA follows: TGTGCCAGCAGAAACGACAGGGGCCATGGGGCCAACGTCCTGACTTTC.